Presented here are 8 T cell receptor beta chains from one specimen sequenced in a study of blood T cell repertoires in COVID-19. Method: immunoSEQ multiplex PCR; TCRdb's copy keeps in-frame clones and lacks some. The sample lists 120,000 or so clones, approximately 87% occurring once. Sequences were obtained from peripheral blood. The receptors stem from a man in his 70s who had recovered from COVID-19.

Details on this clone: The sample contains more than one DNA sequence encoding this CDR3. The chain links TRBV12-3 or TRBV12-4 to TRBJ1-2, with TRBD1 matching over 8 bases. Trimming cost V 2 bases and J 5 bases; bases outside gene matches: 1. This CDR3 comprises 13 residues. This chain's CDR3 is CASSLTGGYGYTF. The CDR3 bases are TGTGCCAGCAGTTTAACAGGGGGATATGGCTACACCTTC.

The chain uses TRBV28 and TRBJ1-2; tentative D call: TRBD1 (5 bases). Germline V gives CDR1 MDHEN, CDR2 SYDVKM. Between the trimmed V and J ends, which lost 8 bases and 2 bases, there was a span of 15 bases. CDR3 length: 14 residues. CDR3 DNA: TGTGCCAGCCGCGGGGGAGGGCGAAACTATGGCTACACCTTC. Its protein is CASRGGGRNYGYTF.

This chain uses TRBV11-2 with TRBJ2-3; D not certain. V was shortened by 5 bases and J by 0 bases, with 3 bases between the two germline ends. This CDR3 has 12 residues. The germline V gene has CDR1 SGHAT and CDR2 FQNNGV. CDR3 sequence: CASSLSTDTQYF. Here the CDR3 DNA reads TGTGCCAGCAGCCTCAGCACAGATACGCAGTATTTT.

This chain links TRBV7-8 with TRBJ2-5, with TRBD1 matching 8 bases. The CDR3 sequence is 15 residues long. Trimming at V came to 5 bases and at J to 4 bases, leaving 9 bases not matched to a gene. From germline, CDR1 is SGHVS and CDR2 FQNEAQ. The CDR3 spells CASSPRTGRGETQYF. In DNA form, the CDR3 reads TGTGCCAGCAGCCCCAGGACAGGGCGTGGAGAGACCCAGTACTTC.

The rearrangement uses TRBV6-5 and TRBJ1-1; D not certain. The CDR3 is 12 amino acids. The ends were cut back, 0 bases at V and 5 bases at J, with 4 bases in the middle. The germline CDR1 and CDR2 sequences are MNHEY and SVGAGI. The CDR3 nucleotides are TGTGCCAGCAGTTACTCGAGTACTGAAGCTTTCTTT. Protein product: CASSYSSTEAFF.

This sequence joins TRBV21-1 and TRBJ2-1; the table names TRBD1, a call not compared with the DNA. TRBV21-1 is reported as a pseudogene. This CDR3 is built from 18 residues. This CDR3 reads CASSKDEQGFTTYNEQFF. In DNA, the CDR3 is TGTGCCAGCAGCAAAGATGAACAGGGCTTCACCACCTACAATGAGCAGTTCTTC.

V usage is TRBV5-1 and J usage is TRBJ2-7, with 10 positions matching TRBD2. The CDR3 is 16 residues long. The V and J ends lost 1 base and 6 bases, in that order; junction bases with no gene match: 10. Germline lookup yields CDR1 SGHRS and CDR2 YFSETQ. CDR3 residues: CASSLSLAGASSEQYF. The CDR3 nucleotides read TGCGCCAGCAGCTTGTCCCTAGCGGGAGCTTCTTCCGAGCAGTACTTC.

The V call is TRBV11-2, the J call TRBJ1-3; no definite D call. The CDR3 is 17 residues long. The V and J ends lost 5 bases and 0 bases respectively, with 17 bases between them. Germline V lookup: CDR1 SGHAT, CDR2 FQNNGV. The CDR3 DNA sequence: TGTGCCAGCAGCCGGTCGGGTGCGATGACCTCTGGAAACACCATATATTTT. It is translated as CASSRSGAMTSGNTIYF.